Given below is one T cell receptor (beta chain) in context. Germline loops: CDR1 GTSNPN, CDR2 SVGIG (reference sequence). Deletions cut 4 bases from V and 4 bases from J, with 13 bases between. The CDR3 spans 13 residues. The sample originates from a study of blood T cell repertoires in COVID-19. About the study: Acute and convalescent COVID-19 specimens originated in the United States, Italy and Spain.

This table comes from immunoSEQ multiplex PCR, and its TCRdb copy is limited to in-frame clones, with some not included. The sample lists fewer than 250,000 clones, about 90% seen once, with less than 14% in the top ten. V is TRBV30 and J is TRBJ1-2, with D tentatively TRBD1 (6 bases). This receptor was obtained from a man aged 25 to 45 who had recovered from COVID-19. Specimen: PBMCs or T cells enriched from blood (not recorded which). The CDR3 region has the DNA TGTGCCTGGAACATTGGGACATTCTATGGCTACACCTTC. Its protein is CAWNIGTFYGYTF.